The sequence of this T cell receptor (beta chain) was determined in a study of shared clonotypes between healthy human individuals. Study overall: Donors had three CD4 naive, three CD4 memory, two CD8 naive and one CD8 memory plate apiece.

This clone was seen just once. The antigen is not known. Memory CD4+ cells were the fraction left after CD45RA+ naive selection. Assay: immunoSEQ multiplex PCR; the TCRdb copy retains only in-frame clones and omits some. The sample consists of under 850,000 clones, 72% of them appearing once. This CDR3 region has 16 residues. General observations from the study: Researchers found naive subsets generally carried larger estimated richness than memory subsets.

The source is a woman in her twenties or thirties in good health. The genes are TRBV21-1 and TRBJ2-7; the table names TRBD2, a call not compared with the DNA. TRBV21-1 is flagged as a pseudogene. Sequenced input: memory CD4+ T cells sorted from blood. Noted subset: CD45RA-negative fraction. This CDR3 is CASCDPGLAIPYEQYF. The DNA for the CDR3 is TGTGCCAGCTGCGATCCGGGACTAGCAATTCCCTACGAGCAGTACTTC.